This entry lists 31 T cell receptor beta chains sequenced from one sample in a study of T cell repertoires in cytomegalovirus infection. Their specific antigens are unknown. TCRdb passed the reads through MiXCR, listing each CDR3 protein once. This sample yields 600,000 to 700,000 distinct CDR3 sequences, of which 30% to 40% are seen a single time; about 20% belongs to the top ten. Sequences were derived from cultured PBMCs, sampled from culture after CMV antigen stimulation. Receptors were obtained from a human donor in good health (CMV status not recorded). Some clones in this sample may be carry-over from other donors' samples.

This clonotype showed up just a few times. CDR3 nucleotides: TGTGCCAGCAGCAAAAGCGGGAGCACCTACAATGAGCAGTTCTTC. The encoded protein is CASSKSGSTYNEQFF. The chain employs TRBV25-1 and TRBJ2-1; 8 bases align to TRBD2. This CDR3 is built from 15 residues. The V and J ends lost 6 bases and 2 bases, in that order; junction bases with no gene match: 6. The germline V gene encodes CDR1 MGHDK and CDR2 SYGVNS.

The chain links TRBV12-3 or TRBV12-4 to TRBJ2-3; 15 bases fit TRBD2. Unmatched junction bases numbered 6, after V lost 10 bases and J lost 1 base. The CDR3 loop spans 16 amino acids. The CDR3 spells CAKGTSGGPCTDTQYF. In DNA form, the CDR3 reads TGTGCCAAAGGGACTAGCGGGGGGCCTTGCACAGATACGCAGTATTTT.

In its sample, this clonotype was seen many times. This rearrangement joins TRBV7-2 to TRBJ2-7; D perhaps matches TRBD2 (6 bases). The V end was cut by 2 bases, the J end by 2 bases, with 13 bases between. CDR1 and CDR2 (germline): SGHTA, FQGNSA. The CDR3 consists of 15 residues. CDR3 amino acids: CASSLRGGETYEQYF. Here the CDR3 DNA reads TGTGCCAGCAGCTTAAGGGGCGGGGAAACCTACGAGCAGTACTTC.

Remarks on this clonotype: A much bigger clone sits one base away, suggesting this may be a read error. V gene TRBV7-2 combines with J gene TRBJ2-5, with 9 bases lining up with TRBD2. The CDR3 contains 15 residues. Germline lookup yields CDR1 SGHTA and CDR2 FQGNSA. Germline trimming cut 10 bases from V and 5 bases from J; bases unmatched to any gene: 14. The CDR3 DNA reads TGTGCCATCTGGGGCGGGCGGGAGGGCGGCGAGACCCAGTACTTC. This translates into CAIWGGREGGETQYF.

This chain uses TRBV24-1 with TRBJ2-3; 8 nucleotides align to TRBD1. CDR3 length equals 13 residues. Germline loops: CDR1 KGHDR, CDR2 SFDVKD. With V trimmed by 3 bases and J by 13 bases, 8 bases remained unmatched. The CDR3 DNA sequence: TGTGCCACCAGTGATCCGACAGGGGCGACAAAGTATTTT. Protein sequence: CATSDPTGATKYF.

The chain uses TRBV6-1 and TRBJ1-1, with D hard to call. Deletions cut 2 bases from V and 0 bases from J, with 10 bases between. The CDR3 length is 15 residues. Germline V gene sequence: CDR1 MNHNS, CDR2 SASEGT. The CDR3 here is CASSELAQLNTEAFF. CDR3 sequence (DNA): TGTGCCAGCAGTGAATTAGCTCAACTGAACACTGAAGCTTTCTTT.

This clonotype was detected only a few times. J is TRBJ2-7 and V is TRBV20-1; 9 nucleotides line up with TRBD2. Germline V gene data show CDR1 as DFQATT and CDR2 as SNEGSKA (reference sequence). This CDR3 is built from 12 residues. Trimming removed 6 bases from V and 5 bases from J; junction bases left unmatched: 5. CDR3: CSAERGGDEQYF. In DNA, the CDR3 is TGCAGTGCCGAGCGCGGGGGGGACGAGCAGTACTTC.

The chain couples TRBV7-2 to TRBJ2-5; tentatively, D is TRBD1 or TRBD2 (5 bases each). Per the germline V gene, CDR1 is SGHTA and CDR2 is FQGNSA. This CDR3 is built from 12 residues. Trimming took 3 bases from V and 10 from J, leaving 12 bases between them. In DNA, the CDR3 is TGTGCCAGCAGCTTTAGCCGGGGCCGCCAGTACTTC. Its translation is CASSFSRGRQYF.

The V and J genes are TRBV7-6 and TRBJ2-1; TRBD2 matches 11 bases. The CDR3 sequence is 15 residues long. In germline, CDR1 is SGHVS, CDR2 FNYEAQ. The ends lost 5 bases at V and 7 bases at J; junction bases unmatched: 7. This CDR3 reads CASSPTSGGWNEQFF. The DNA of the CDR3 is TGTGCCAGCAGCCCCACTAGCGGGGGTTGGAATGAGCAGTTCTTC.

This rearrangement joins TRBV29-1 to TRBJ2-5, with D tentatively TRBD2 (6 bases). The germline V gene encodes CDR1 SQVTM and CDR2 ANQGSEA. This CDR3 spans 12 amino acids. Trimming cost V 3 bases and J 5 bases, with 10 bases left between them. The chain's CDR3 is CSVESGGETQYF. The CDR3 DNA follows: TGCAGCGTTGAGAGCGGAGGGGAGACCCAGTACTTC. The complete variable domain, with remaining parts taken from reference TRBV29-1 and TRBJ2-5, reads SAVISQKPSRDICQRGTSLTIQCQVDSQVTMMFWYRQQPGQSLTLIATANQGSEATYESGFVIDKFPISRPNLTFSTLTVSNMSPEDSSIYLCSVESGGETQYFGPGTRLLVL.

V gene TRBV6-2 or TRBV6-3 combines with J gene TRBJ2-7; D is undetermined. CDR3 length equals 14 residues. Trimming took 7 bases from V and 6 from J, leaving 19 bases between them. Germline V CDR1 and CDR2: MNHEY, SVGEGT. DNA of the CDR3: TGTGCCAGCATGCCGGACGCCTCCCGATCCGAGCAGTACTTC. Translating it yields CASMPDASRSEQYF.

This clonotype was seen more than once but under ten times. This chain joins TRBV12-5 and TRBJ2-5, with 8 bases lining up with TRBD2. The V segment lost 3 bases and the J segment 2 bases; nucleotides outside the gene matches: 8. This CDR3 is built from 16 residues. Germline V lookup: CDR1 LGHNT, CDR2 FRNRAP. The CDR3 here is CASGLRLAGVQETQYF. CDR3 DNA: TGTGCTAGTGGTTTAAGGCTAGCGGGCGTTCAAGAGACCCAGTACTTC.

The gene calls are TRBV27 and TRBJ1-1; 8 bases are shared with TRBD1. The CDR3 is 15 residues long. With V trimmed by 6 bases and J by 13 bases, 19 bases remained unmatched. Germline values: CDR1 MNHEY, CDR2 SMNVEV (reference sequence). CDR3 sequence (DNA): TGTGCCAGCAGCCTATGGGGCGGGCAGGGGGCGGCTTTTTTCTTT. This sequence encodes CASSLWGGQGAAFFF.

V and J are TRBV6-2 or TRBV6-3 and TRBJ1-1, with D unresolved. Germline-derived CDR1 and CDR2 are MNHEY and SVGEGT. V lost 7 bases and J lost 4, with 16 bases in between. This CDR3 contains 14 residues. The CDR3 nucleotides read TGTGCCAGCAAGAAAGGAGGGCAGGCCACTGAAGCTTTCTTT. It encodes CASKKGGQATEAFF.

CDR3 sequence (DNA): TGTGCCATCAGTGATGGGACAGGGAGGTTCGACAATGAGCAGTTCTTC. Translated, it gives CAISDGTGRFDNEQFF. The J gene is TRBJ2-1, the V gene TRBV10-3; TRBD1 matches at 9 bases. The CDR3 has 16 amino acids. J was trimmed by 5 bases and V by 3 bases; bases with no gene match: 8. CDR1 ENHRY and CDR2 SYGVKD come from the germline V gene.

This chain links TRBV6-2 or TRBV6-3 with TRBJ2-7, with 7 bases matching TRBD2. CDR1 and CDR2 (germline): MNHEY, SVGEGT. Trimming removed 10 bases from V and 5 bases from J; junction bases left unmatched: 14. The CDR3 loop spans 14 amino acids. The CDR3 here is CATRRAGDRNEQYF. In nucleotides, the CDR3 is TGTGCCACCCGAAGGGCGGGAGATCGAAACGAGCAGTACTTC.

The chain combines TRBV27 with TRBJ2-1; TRBD1 agrees at 11 bases. Germline V lookup: CDR1 MNHEY, CDR2 SMNVEV (reference sequence). The trim removed 3 bases at V and 8 bases at J, leaving 6 bases unmatched. The CDR3 has 15 amino acids. CDR3 bases: TGTGCCAGCAGTTTCGGGACAGGGGGTCGGGATGAGCAGTTCTTC. Protein: CASSFGTGGRDEQFF.

This clonotype was detected only a few times. This rearrangement joins TRBV19 to TRBJ1-5; D remains ambiguous. The CDR3 length is 15 residues. Germline V gene data show CDR1 as LNHDA and CDR2 as SQIVND (reference sequence). V shed 5 bases and J shed 6 bases, with 17 bases lying between them. CDR3 in amino acids: CASSPRIGLGQPQHF. The CDR3 coding sequence is TGTGCCAGTAGTCCGAGAATCGGCCTGGGTCAGCCCCAGCATTTT.

The chain has TRBV18 and TRBJ1-2; unclear D gene. Trimming took 6 bases from V and 4 from J, leaving 18 bases between them. This CDR3 comprises 15 residues. CDR1 KGHSH and CDR2 LQKENI come from the germline V gene. The CDR3 nucleotides read TGTGCCAGCTCGCTCGGGAAACAGACCTCCTATGGCTACACCTTC. Its translation: CASSLGKQTSYGYTF.

The chain carries TRBV5-6 and TRBJ1-2; a weak D match, TRBD1 (6 bases). The CDR3 is 13 amino acids. Deletions cut 0 bases from V and 8 bases from J, with 11 bases between. Germline CDR1 and CDR2: SGHDT and YYEEEE. The DNA for the CDR3 is TGTGCCAGCAGCTTGGGGACAGTAGCCGGCTACACCTTC. Residues: CASSLGTVAGYTF.

Here the CDR3 reads CSASKRGQFPTEAFF. The CDR3 nucleotides are TGCAGTGCTTCAAAAAGGGGGCAGTTTCCCACTGAAGCTTTCTTT. V usage is TRBV20-1 and J usage is TRBJ1-1; 7 bases are shared with TRBD1. Germline values: CDR1 DFQATT, CDR2 SNEGSKA (reference sequence). CDR3 length equals 15 residues. V shed 5 bases and J 4 bases; nucleotides not matched to a gene: 13.

Details on this clonotype: A single base separates this from a much larger clone, so it may be a read error. This chain joins TRBV7-2 and TRBJ2-7; TRBD2 agrees at 11 bases. Per germline, CDR1 SGHTA and CDR2 FQGNSA. This CDR3 is 14 amino acids long. The CDR3 DNA reads TGTGCCAGCAGCTTACTAGCGGGAGGAACCGAGAAGTACTTC. Its protein is CASSLLAGGTEKYF.

A few counts support this clonotype. This chain uses TRBV27 with TRBJ2-1; D gene unclear. The CDR3 totals 15 residues. Germline CDR1 reads MNHEY; CDR2 reads SMNVEV (reference sequence). V was shortened by 7 bases and J by 0 bases, with 13 bases between the two germline ends. Written as DNA, the CDR3 is TGTGCCAGCACCCCCCGGGTCCGCTCCTACAATGAGCAGTTCTTC. Its translation: CASTPRVRSYNEQFF.

About this clonotype itself: An end of the junction differs from the germline gene, which may be a read error. The chain joins TRBV4-1 to TRBJ1-1; D unresolved. The germline V gene has CDR1 MGHRA and CDR2 YSYEKL. The CDR3 contains 13 residues. This chain's CDR3 is CASSQDGVREAFF. DNA for the CDR3: TGTGCCAGCAGCCAAGATGGGGTTAGGGAAGCTTTCTTT.

The genes are TRBV6-6 and TRBJ1-3, with 7 bases fitting TRBD1. The CDR3 sequence is 16 residues long. V shed 7 bases, J shed 0 bases, and the junction held 9 bases outside the gene matches. Germline-derived CDR1 and CDR2 are MNHNY and SVGAGI (reference sequence). In nucleotides, the CDR3 is TGTGCCAGCATCAACCAGGGGGGGCACTCTGGAAACACCATATATTTT. Translated: CASINQGGHSGNTIYF.

This clonotype has at least ten counts. The CDR3 coding sequence is TGTGCCAGCAGCTTATCAGGGGGCTACGAGCAGTACTTC. This translates into CASSLSGGYEQYF. The chain combines TRBV7-2 with TRBJ2-7; 7 bases map to TRBD1. The CDR3 runs 13 residues. Germline values: CDR1 SGHTA, CDR2 FQGNSA. V dropped 2 bases and J dropped 3; count of bases not matched to a gene: 1.

This clonotype was seen only a few times. V and J are TRBV5-4 and TRBJ2-7; D is perhaps TRBD2 (7 bases). The germline V gene encodes CDR1 SGHNT and CDR2 YYREEE (reference sequence). V dropped 1 base and J dropped 7 bases, with 15 bases sitting between them. This CDR3 comprises 14 residues. The CDR3 DNA reads TGTGCCAGCAGCTTGAGGGGGGGCCGGGGGGAGCAGTACTTC. Its translation: CASSLRGGRGEQYF.

This clonotype was observed a few times. The chain joins TRBV7-9 to TRBJ2-7; D gene ambiguous. V shed 2 bases and J shed 5 bases, with 13 bases lying between them. The CDR3 runs to 14 residues. Germline V gene data show CDR1 as SEHNR and CDR2 as FQNEAQ (reference sequence). CDR3 bases: TGTGCCAGCAGCTTAAGTTCAGGCGAGGACGAGCAGTACTTC. Its protein is CASSLSSGEDEQYF.

This clonotype occurred many times. The V gene is TRBV2, the J gene TRBJ1-1; TRBD1 aligns across 7 bases. After removal of 6 bases from V and 0 bases from J, the junction contained 4 bases not matched to a gene. The CDR3 loop spans 14 amino acids. The germline V gene encodes CDR1 SNHLY and CDR2 FYNNEI. The CDR3 DNA follows: TGTGCCAGCAGGTTACAGGGGATGAACACTGAAGCTTTCTTT. It encodes CASRLQGMNTEAFF.

This chain connects TRBV27 to TRBJ2-3; no firm D call. V lost 5 bases, J lost 0 bases, and 18 bases lay in between. CDR3 length: 17 amino acids. Per germline, CDR1 MNHEY and CDR2 SMNVEV (reference sequence). The CDR3 region has the DNA TGTGCCAGCAGTCCCAGATGGTCTGAGCGTAGCACAGATACGCAGTATTTT. Amino acids: CASSPRWSERSTDTQYF.

In this sample, this clonotype turned up many times. This chain uses TRBV12-3 or TRBV12-4 with TRBJ2-3, with D tentatively TRBD2 (6 bases). This CDR3 region has 13 residues. V was trimmed by 5 bases and J by 1 base, leaving 7 bases between them. Here the CDR3 DNA reads TGTGCCAGCAGTGGCGGGGGCACAGATACGCAGTATTTT. Its protein product is CASSGGGTDTQYF.